This T cell receptor (beta chain) was observed in a study of cytomegalovirus exposure and HLA in healthy donors. PCR employed 60 Vbeta and 13 Jbeta primers. Clones were read by immunoSEQ multiplex PCR, and TCRdb kept only the in-frame ones, dropping some. The sample shows more than 95,000 clones, 10% of them seen only once. CDR3 length equals 17 residues. Germline-derived CDR1 and CDR2 are MDHEN and SYDVKM. This clone was counted only a few times. One end of the junction does not line up with germline, which may come from a read error. Other DNA sequences within the sample encode an identical CDR3. Sample: PBMCs. This clonotype was obtained from a man aged 40-49 years in good health and CMV-seropositive. The chain has TRBV28 and TRBJ2-7; D may be TRBD1 (6 bases). The CDR3 is CASIEAPLGQRGYEQYF. The CDR3 coding sequence is TGTGCCAGCATCGAGGCCCCGCTGGGACAACGGGGCTACGAGCAGTACTTT.